A single sample gave rise to the 15 T cell receptor beta chains below, sequenced in a study of shared clonotypes between healthy human individuals. The table came from immunoSEQ multiplex PCR; TCRdb's copy has only in-frame clones and leaves some out. This sample has approximately 100,000 clones; roughly 70% occur once, and the top ten carry approximately 23%. The sample comprised memory CD8+ T cells sorted from blood. This sample's subset: CD45RO+ cells pooled with CCR7-negative TemRA cells. The source is a woman in her thirties in good health.

This clone has at least ten counts. J is TRBJ1-2 and V is TRBV29-1; no clear D gene. Trimming stripped 6 bases from V and 8 bases from J, with 16 bases between. Germline loops: CDR1 SQVTM, CDR2 ANQGSEA. The CDR3 is 12 amino acids. This CDR3 is CSVVYGVNGYTF. CDR3 nucleotide sequence: TGCAGCGTGGTGTATGGCGTTAACGGCTACACCTTC.

This clone was recorded at least ten times. V is TRBV2 and J is TRBJ2-1, with 10 positions matching TRBD2. The CDR3 contains 14 residues. Trimming removed 6 bases from V and 5 bases from J; junction bases left unmatched: 4. From germline, CDR1 is SNHLY and CDR2 FYNNEI. This CDR3 reads CASRLAGRNNEQFF. In DNA, the CDR3 is TGTGCCAGCAGACTAGCGGGAAGGAACAATGAGCAGTTCTTC. Complete variable domain (other parts from reference TRBV2 and TRBJ2-1): EPEVTQTPSHQVTQMGQEVILRCVPISNHLYFYWYRQILGQKVEFLVSFYNNEISEKSEIFDDQFSVERPDGSNFTLKIRSTKLEDSAMYFCASRLAGRNNEQFFGPGTRLTVL.

The rearrangement joins TRBV11-1 to TRBJ2-7, with 9 bases lining up with TRBD1. Per germline, CDR1 SGHAT and CDR2 FQDESV (reference sequence). V trimming: 5 bases; J trimming: 2 bases; junction bases outside the gene matches: 7. The CDR3 consists of 15 residues. Here the CDR3 reads CASSQGQGIAYEQYF. The DNA for the CDR3 is TGTGCCAGCAGCCAGGGACAGGGTATCGCCTACGAGCAGTACTTC. Using reference TRBV11-1 and TRBJ2-7 for the parts outside the CDR3, the full variable domain is EAEVAQSPRYKITEKSQAVAFWCDPISGHATLYWYRQILGQGPELLVQFQDESVVDDSQLPKDRFSAERLKGVDSTLKIQPAELGDSAMYLCASSQGQGIAYEQYFGPGTRLTVT.

The chain employs TRBV5-6 and TRBJ1-3; D is uncertain. CDR3 length: 17 residues. Germline V gene sequence: CDR1 SGHDT, CDR2 YYEEEE. Trimming stripped 2 bases from V and 0 bases from J, with 15 bases between. This chain's CDR3 is CASSFRRQLYSGNTIYF. CDR3 in DNA: TGTGCCAGCAGCTTCAGGCGCCAGCTATACTCTGGAAACACCATATATTTT.

The chain joins TRBV7-9 to TRBJ1-1; D is unclear. V lost 5 bases, J lost 1 base, and 14 bases lay in between. The CDR3 runs to 15 residues. Germline assignment: CDR1 SEHNR and CDR2 FQNEAQ (reference sequence). The CDR3 nucleotides read TGTGCCAGCAGCGAGACGAACAGAAAGAACACTGAAGCTTTCTTT. Translated: CASSETNRKNTEAFF.

Notes on this clone: This may come from a read error, since a much larger clone is one base off. Other DNA sequences in the sample encode the same CDR3. This rearrangement joins TRBV5-1 to TRBJ1-4; possible D gene TRBD1, 5 bases. The CDR3 covers 14 residues. Germline lookup yields CDR1 SGHRS and CDR2 YFSETQ. The V gene lost 0 bases and the J gene lost 4 bases, with 7 bases spanning the gap. CDR3: CASSLGQINEKLFF. As DNA, the CDR3 is TGCGCCAGCAGCTTGGGACAGATTAATGAAAAACTGTTTTTT.

The chain links TRBV10-2 to TRBJ2-4; D unresolved. Germline CDR1 and CDR2: WSHSY and SAAADI. The CDR3 length is 13 residues. V was shortened by 2 bases and J by 7 bases, with 9 bases between the two germline ends. DNA of the CDR3: TGCGCCAGCAGTGAGCAAGGGATGAACATTCAGTACTTC. Its translation: CASSEQGMNIQYF.

This chain joins TRBV7-2 and TRBJ1-6, with D hard to call. V lost 3 bases to trimming and J lost 6 bases, with 9 bases between them. The CDR3 totals 14 residues. CDR1 and CDR2 (germline): SGHTA, FQGNSA. This CDR3 reads CASSLASANSPLHF. CDR3 in DNA: TGTGCCAGCAGCTTGGCGTCAGCTAATTCACCCCTCCACTTT.

This clone has more than one count but fewer than ten. This chain uses TRBV5-1 with TRBJ2-7; D gene uncertain. CDR1 and CDR2 from the germline V gene are SGHRS and YFSETQ. The V gene lost 2 bases and the J gene lost 2 bases, with 17 bases spanning the gap. The CDR3 extends over 16 amino acids. The chain's CDR3 is CASSFGSSSPAYEQYF. The CDR3 nucleotides read TGCGCCAGCAGCTTTGGTTCGAGTTCCCCCGCCTACGAGCAGTACTTC.

V and J are TRBV7-9 and TRBJ2-7; D is perhaps TRBD1 (5 bases). V was shortened by 5 bases and J by 6 bases, with 17 bases between the two germline ends. In germline, CDR1 is SEHNR, CDR2 FQNEAQ (reference sequence). This CDR3 region has 14 residues. CDR3 DNA sequence: TGTGCCAGCAGCAGGACACCAGTTGGGTTCGAGCAGTACTTC. Its protein is CASSRTPVGFEQYF.

This clone appeared once. The rearrangement joins TRBV28 to TRBJ2-7; TRBD2 is a possible D gene (5 bases). From germline, CDR1 is MDHEN and CDR2 SYDVKM. Trimming shortened V by 4 bases and J by 3 bases, and 13 bases separated the two germline ends. The CDR3 extends over 14 amino acids. The CDR3: CASSSYSANYEQYF. CDR3 coding DNA: TGTGCCAGCAGTTCTTATAGCGCTAACTACGAGCAGTACTTC.

The chain has TRBV9 and TRBJ2-7; no clear D. V shed 5 bases and J shed 3 bases, with 15 bases lying between them. This CDR3 contains 14 residues. CDR1 and CDR2 (germline): SGDLS, YYNGEE. CDR3 coding DNA: TGTGCCAGCAGTTCCCACGACAAAATCTACGAGCAGTACTTC. It codes for CASSSHDKIYEQYF.

The chain recombines TRBV28 with TRBJ1-2, with unresolved D. The CDR3 spans 15 residues. V lost 1 base to trimming and J lost 0 bases, with 9 bases between them. The germline CDR1 and CDR2 sequences are MDHEN and SYDVKM. In nucleotides, the CDR3 is TGTGCCAGCAGTTTATTGACATGGACTAACTATGGCTACACCTTC. Encoded protein: CASSLLTWTNYGYTF.

The V and J genes are TRBV6-6 and TRBJ1-5, with D unclear. In germline, CDR1 is MNHNY, CDR2 SVGAGI (reference sequence). The CDR3 sequence is 13 residues long. Between the trimmed V and J ends, which lost 6 bases and 4 bases, there was a span of 10 bases. The CDR3 region has the DNA TGTGCCAGCAGAAGTCCGGAGAATCAGCCCCAGCATTTT. Encoded protein: CASRSPENQPQHF.

The chain is built from TRBV10-3 and TRBJ2-7; D is tentatively TRBD1 or TRBD2 (5 bases each). The germline gives CDR1 ENHRY, CDR2 SYGVKD. Trimming took off 11 bases at V and 6 bases at J, with 17 bases between the two ends. The CDR3 has 12 residues. For the CDR3, the DNA is TGTGCCTCCCCGATCGGGGCGGCCGAGCAGTACTTC. This codes for CASPIGAAEQYF.